The 2 T cell receptor beta chains below all came from one sample that was sequenced in a study of PD-L1 blockade in urothelial cancer. Regarding time point: pretreatment peripheral blood. The repertoire was sequenced with immunoSEQ multiplex PCR; TCRdb's copy has only in-frame clones and lacks some. The data contain 84,000 or so clones, about 85% of them singletons. Sequencing was performed on PBMCs, taken around atezolizumab (anti-PD-L1) treatment. The receptors shown here come from a man aged 60-69 years with urothelial cancer.

The chain combines TRBV19 with TRBJ1-5; no definite D call. Germline CDR1 LNHDA, CDR2 SQIVND (reference sequence). V lost 0 bases to trimming and J lost 4 bases, with 16 bases between them. This CDR3 region has 17 residues. CDR3 sequence reads: CASSIDAASVGNQPQHF. The CDR3 DNA reads TGTGCCAGTAGTATAGATGCGGCCAGCGTTGGGAATCAGCCCCAGCATTTT.

The chain carries TRBV28 and TRBJ2-7; TRBD2 matches 8 bases. V shed 3 bases, J shed 2 bases, and the junction held 3 bases outside the gene matches. CDR3 length: 14 residues. Germline V gives CDR1 MDHEN, CDR2 SYDVKM. Here the CDR3 reads CASSLTSATYEQYF. DNA of the CDR3: TGTGCCAGCAGTTTGACTAGCGCGACCTACGAGCAGTACTTC.